The following is a TCR beta chain sequence with its context. Its antigen is unidentified. The sample comes from a study of cytomegalovirus exposure and HLA in healthy donors. 60 Vbeta and 13 Jbeta primers were used in PCR. Per the original data handling: Counted up in a later analysis, unique TCR beta chains came to approximately 77 million, with some 11 million shared. Repertoires were generated with immunoSEQ multiplex PCR, while TCRdb's copy carries only in-frame clones and drops some. V and J calls and clone size are given by that table; D and trimming were obtained from the DNA. The sample lists about 100,000 clones; 70% to 85% were seen once. Study conclusions and caveats: Specific recognition of CMV antigens was confirmed in vitro for a few chains (all CMV-associated). Investigators reported fewer than 200 TCR beta chains as tied to cytomegalovirus.

Germline V CDR1 and CDR2: MDHEN, SYDVKM. V dropped 7 bases and J dropped 4; count of bases not matched to a gene: 3. The CDR3 consists of 14 residues. The chain combines TRBV28 with TRBJ2-2; 10 bases line up with TRBD2. Sequencing used PBMCs. The clonotype comes from a woman aged 18-29 years in good health and CMV-seronegative. The CDR3 loop is CASKERGGTGELFF. CDR3 sequence (DNA): TGTGCCAGCAAAGAGCGGGGGGGCACCGGGGAGCTGTTTTTT.